This T cell receptor beta chain was recovered during a study of human T cells and chemical hapten exposure. Per germline, CDR1 DFQATT and CDR2 SNEGSKA (reference sequence). V lost 6 bases and J lost 0; bases outside the gene matches: 5. This CDR3 contains 16 residues. In TCRdb, the RACE reads were re-called with MiXCR into one record per CDR3 protein. The sample consists of roughly 150,000 distinct CDR3 sequences, around 30% of them appearing once. Time point defined: patch test 3, about 24 weeks after DPC sensitization. As to treatment: therapeutic diphenylcyclopropenone sensitization with weekly scalp DPC. This clonotype was seen more than once but under ten times.

The chain joins TRBV20-1 to TRBJ2-3, with 14 bases that match TRBD2. Material: whole blood, obtained in connection with sensitization to the hapten diphenylcyclopropenone (DPC). This TCR was recovered from a woman aged 18-30 years with alopecia areata. Some clones in this sample may be carry-over from other donors' samples. CDR3 amino acids: CSAQGLAGGSTDTQYF. For the CDR3, the DNA is TGCAGTGCGCAAGGACTAGCGGGGGGAAGCACAGATACGCAGTATTTT.